This TCR beta chain was documented in a study of cytomegalovirus exposure and HLA in healthy donors. Study findings and constraints: Usually a TCR sequence was rare, but some public TCRs were found in many donors. Information on immune exposure was restricted to one variable (CMV serostatus). Researchers reported in a later analysis that a missense DCLRE1C variant was tied to TCR beta V- and J-gene trimming.

PCR employed 60 Vbeta and 13 Jbeta primers. The protocol was immunoSEQ multiplex PCR, while the TCRdb copy is restricted to in-frame clones and leaves out a portion. The sample has tens of thousands of clones, 82% seen once. Comments on this clone: The antigen remains unidentified. At one boundary the junction diverges from the germline segment, which might be a read error.

The TCR sequence derives from a man between 45 and 60 years old in good health and CMV-seronegative. The sample comprised PBMCs.

CDR3 DNA sequence: TGTACCAGCAGAGAAACAGGGGGGCAAGAGACCCAGTACTTC. Translating gives CTSRETGGQETQYF. This rearrangement joins TRBV28 to TRBJ2-5; 8 bases agree with TRBD1. The CDR3 contains 14 residues. Germline CDR1 and CDR2: MDHEN and SYDVKM.